This TCR beta chain derives from a study of T cell changes during pregnancy in multiple sclerosis. V gave up 2 bases and J gave up 0 bases; unmatched junction bases: 8. Per germline, CDR1 ENHRY and CDR2 SYGVKD. This CDR3 spans 17 amino acids. The repertoire was sequenced with immunoSEQ multiplex PCR; TCRdb's copy has only in-frame clones and lacks some. The sample holds approximately 88,000 clones; 85% to 95% are singletons and the top ten take 3.5% to 4.5%. The sample in question was peripheral blood, obtained in the first trimester of pregnancy. This receptor was obtained from a female donor with multiple sclerosis, enrolled in a pregnancy study. The genes are TRBV10-3 and TRBJ2-3, with TRBD1 matching over 7 bases. The CDR3 here is CAISEVDRRSSTDTQYF. DNA of the CDR3: TGTGCCATCAGTGAGGTGGACAGGCGGTCTAGCACAGATACGCAGTATTTT.